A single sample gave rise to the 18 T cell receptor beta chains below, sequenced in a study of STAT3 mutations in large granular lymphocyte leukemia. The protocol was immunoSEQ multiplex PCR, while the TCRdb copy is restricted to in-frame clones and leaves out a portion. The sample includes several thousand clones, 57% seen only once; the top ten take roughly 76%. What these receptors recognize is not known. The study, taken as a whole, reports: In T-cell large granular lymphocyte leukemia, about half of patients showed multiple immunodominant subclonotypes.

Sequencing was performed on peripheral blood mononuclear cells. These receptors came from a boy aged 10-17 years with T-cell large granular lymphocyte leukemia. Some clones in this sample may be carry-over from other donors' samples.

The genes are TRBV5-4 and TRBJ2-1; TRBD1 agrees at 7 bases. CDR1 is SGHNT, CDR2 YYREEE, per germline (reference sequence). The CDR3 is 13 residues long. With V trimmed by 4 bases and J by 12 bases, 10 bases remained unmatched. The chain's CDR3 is CASSPGTERGQFF. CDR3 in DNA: TGTGCCAGCAGCCCCGGGACAGAGAGGGGGCAGTTCTTC.

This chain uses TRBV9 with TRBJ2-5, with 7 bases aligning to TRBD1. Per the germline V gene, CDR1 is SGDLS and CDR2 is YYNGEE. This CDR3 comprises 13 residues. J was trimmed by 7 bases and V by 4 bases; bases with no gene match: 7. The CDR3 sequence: CASSSRPGGTQYF. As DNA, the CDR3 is TGTGCCAGCAGCTCCCGCCCAGGGGGGACCCAGTACTTC.

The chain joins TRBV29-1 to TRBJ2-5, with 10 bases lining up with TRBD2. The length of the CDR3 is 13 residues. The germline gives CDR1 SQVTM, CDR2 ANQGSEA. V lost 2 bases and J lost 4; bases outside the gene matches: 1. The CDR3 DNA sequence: TGCAGCGTTGAACGGACTAGCGGAGAGACCCAGTACTTC. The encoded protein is CSVERTSGETQYF.

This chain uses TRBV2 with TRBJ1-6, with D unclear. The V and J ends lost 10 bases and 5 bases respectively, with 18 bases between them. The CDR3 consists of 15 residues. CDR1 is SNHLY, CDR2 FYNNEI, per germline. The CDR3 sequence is CAIRVETTNNSPLHF. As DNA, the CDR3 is TGTGCCATACGCGTTGAAACAACCAATAATTCACCCCTCCACTTT.

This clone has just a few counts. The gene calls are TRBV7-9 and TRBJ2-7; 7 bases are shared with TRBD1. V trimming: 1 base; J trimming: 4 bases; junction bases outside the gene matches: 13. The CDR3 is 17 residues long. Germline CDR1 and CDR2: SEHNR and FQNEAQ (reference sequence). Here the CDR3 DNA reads TGTGCCAGCAGCTTAGATCTGGGACAGCGTCGGGCTTACGAGCAGTACTTC. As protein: CASSLDLGQRRAYEQYF.

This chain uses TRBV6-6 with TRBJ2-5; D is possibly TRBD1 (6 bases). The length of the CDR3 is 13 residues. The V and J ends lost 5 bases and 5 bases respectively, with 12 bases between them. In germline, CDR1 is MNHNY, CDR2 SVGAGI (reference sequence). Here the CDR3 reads CASSGVQGETQYF. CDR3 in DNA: TGTGCCAGCAGTGGGGTTCAGGGGGAGACCCAGTACTTC.

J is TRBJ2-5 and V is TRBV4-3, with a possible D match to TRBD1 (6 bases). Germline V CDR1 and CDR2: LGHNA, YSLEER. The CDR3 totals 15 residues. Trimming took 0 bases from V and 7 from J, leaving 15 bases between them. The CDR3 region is CASSQDRGGLGTQYF. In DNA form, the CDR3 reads TGCGCCAGCAGCCAAGATCGTGGGGGCTTGGGGACCCAGTACTTC.

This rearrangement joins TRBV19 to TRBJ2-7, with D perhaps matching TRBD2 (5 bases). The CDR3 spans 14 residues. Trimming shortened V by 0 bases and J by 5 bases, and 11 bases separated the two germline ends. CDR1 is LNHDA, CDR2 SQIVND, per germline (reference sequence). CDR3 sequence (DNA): TGTGCCAGTAGTATAGATAGCGACGGTAACGAGCAGTACTTC. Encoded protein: CASSIDSDGNEQYF.

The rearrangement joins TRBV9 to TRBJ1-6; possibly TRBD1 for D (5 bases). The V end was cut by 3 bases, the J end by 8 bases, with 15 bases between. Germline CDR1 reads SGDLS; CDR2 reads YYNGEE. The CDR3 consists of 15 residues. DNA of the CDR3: TGTGCCAGCAGCGCCACCGGGACGGTTGATTCACCCCTCCACTTT. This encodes CASSATGTVDSPLHF.

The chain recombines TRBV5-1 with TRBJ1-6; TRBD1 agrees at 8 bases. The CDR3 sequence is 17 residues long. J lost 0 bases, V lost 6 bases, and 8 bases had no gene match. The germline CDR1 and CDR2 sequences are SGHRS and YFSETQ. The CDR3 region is CASTPGQAGSYNSPLHF. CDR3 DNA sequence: TGCGCCAGCACTCCGGGACAGGCGGGCTCCTATAATTCACCCCTCCACTTT. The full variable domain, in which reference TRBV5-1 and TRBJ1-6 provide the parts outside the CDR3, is KAGVTQTPRYLIKTRGQQVTLSCSPISGHRSVSWYQQTPGQGLQFLFEYFSETQRNKGNFPGRFSGRQFSNSRSEMNVSTLELGDSALYLCASTPGQAGSYNSPLHFGNGTRLTVT.

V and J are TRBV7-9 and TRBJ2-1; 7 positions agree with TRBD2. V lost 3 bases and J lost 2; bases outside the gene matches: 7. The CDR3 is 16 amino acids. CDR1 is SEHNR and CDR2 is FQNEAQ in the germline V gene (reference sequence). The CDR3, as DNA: TGTGCCAGCAGCTTTTCAGGCGGGAGTCCCTACAATGAGCAGTTCTTC. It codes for CASSFSGGSPYNEQFF. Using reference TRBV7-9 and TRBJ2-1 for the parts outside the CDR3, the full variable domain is DTGVSQNPRHKITKRGQNVTFRCDPISEHNRLYWYRQTLGQGPEFLTYFQNEAQLEKSRLLSDRFSAERPKGSFSTLEIQRTEQGDSAMYLCASSFSGGSPYNEQFFGPGTRLTVL.

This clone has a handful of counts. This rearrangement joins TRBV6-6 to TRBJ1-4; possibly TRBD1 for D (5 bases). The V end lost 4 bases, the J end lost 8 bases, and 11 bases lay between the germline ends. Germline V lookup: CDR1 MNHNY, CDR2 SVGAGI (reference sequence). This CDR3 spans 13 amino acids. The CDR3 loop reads CASSFGTGEKLFF. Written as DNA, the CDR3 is TGTGCCAGCAGTTTTGGGACGGGGGAAAAACTGTTTTTT.

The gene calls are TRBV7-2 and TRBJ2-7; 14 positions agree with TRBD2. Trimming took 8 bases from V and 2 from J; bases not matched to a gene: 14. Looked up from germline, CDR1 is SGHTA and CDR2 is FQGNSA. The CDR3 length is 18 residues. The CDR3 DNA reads TGTGCCAGCGGCTCGATGGGACTAGCGGGAGACGGGACCTACGAGCAGTACTTC. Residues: CASGSMGLAGDGTYEQYF.

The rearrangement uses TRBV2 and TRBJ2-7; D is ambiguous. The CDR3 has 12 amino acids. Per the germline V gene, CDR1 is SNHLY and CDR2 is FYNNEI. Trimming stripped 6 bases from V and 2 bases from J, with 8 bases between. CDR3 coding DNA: TGTGCCAGCAGGACGGATACCTACGAGCAGTACTTC. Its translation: CASRTDTYEQYF.

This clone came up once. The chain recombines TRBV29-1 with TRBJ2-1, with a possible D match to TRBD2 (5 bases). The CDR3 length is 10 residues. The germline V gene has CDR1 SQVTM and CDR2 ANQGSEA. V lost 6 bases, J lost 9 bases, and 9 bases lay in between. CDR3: CSVGRGEQFF. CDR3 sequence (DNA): TGCAGCGTAGGACGGGGTGAGCAGTTCTTC.

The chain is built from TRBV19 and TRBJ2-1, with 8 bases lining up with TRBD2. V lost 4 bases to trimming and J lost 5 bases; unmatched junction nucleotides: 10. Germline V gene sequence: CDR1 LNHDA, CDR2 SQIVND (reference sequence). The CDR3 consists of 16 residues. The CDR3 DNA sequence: TGTGCCAGTAGTAGTCGAGCGGGAGCCATTAACAATGAGCAGTTCTTC. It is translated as CASSSRAGAINNEQFF.

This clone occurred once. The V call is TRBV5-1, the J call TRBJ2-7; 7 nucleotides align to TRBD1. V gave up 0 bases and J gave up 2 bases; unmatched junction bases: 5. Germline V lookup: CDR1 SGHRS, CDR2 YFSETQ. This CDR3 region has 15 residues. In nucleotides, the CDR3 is TGCGCCAGCAGCTTGGGGGCAGGGGGTGCCTACGAGCAGTACTTC. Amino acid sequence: CASSLGAGGAYEQYF.

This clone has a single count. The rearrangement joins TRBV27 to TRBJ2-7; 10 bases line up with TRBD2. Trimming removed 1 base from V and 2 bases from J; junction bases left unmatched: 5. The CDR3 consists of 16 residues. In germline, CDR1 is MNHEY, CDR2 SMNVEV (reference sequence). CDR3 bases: TGTGCCAGCAGTTTATTGGGCCTAGCGGGAGCCTACGAGCAGTACTTC. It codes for CASSLLGLAGAYEQYF.